Presented here are 12 T cell receptor beta chains from one specimen sequenced in a study of T cell responses to AZD1222 COVID-19 vaccine. Method: immunoSEQ multiplex PCR; TCRdb's copy keeps in-frame clones and lacks some. The sample comprises more than 140,000 clones, approximately 90% of which are singletons, and 2.2% rests with the top ten. The sequences come from peripheral blood, collected on day 0 of AZD1222 vaccination. These receptors all stem from an adult in good health.

The rearrangement uses TRBV25-1 and TRBJ1-5, with TRBD1 identical over 7 bases. The CDR3 totals 14 residues. Germline V gene lookup returns CDR1 MGHDK and CDR2 SYGVNS. Trimming removed 3 bases from V and 6 bases from J; junction bases left unmatched: 5. CDR3 amino acids: CASSDSGGGQPQHF. DNA for the CDR3: TGTGCCAGCAGTGACTCAGGGGGAGGTCAGCCCCAGCATTTT.

This rearrangement joins TRBV6-6 to TRBJ2-7; D unclear. The CDR3 runs to 12 residues. CDR1 is MNHNY and CDR2 is SVGAGI in the germline V gene (reference sequence). The V end was cut by 0 bases, the J end by 4 bases, with 4 bases between. DNA of the CDR3: TGTGCCAGCAGTTACTCGAGATACGAGCAGTACTTC. Its translation: CASSYSRYEQYF.

This clone appeared a few times. The chain combines TRBV5-4 with TRBJ1-2, with D perhaps TRBD1 (5 bases). The CDR3 totals 13 residues. CDR1 is SGHNT and CDR2 is YYREEE in the germline V gene (reference sequence). Between the trimmed V and J ends, which lost 0 bases and 4 bases, there was a span of 7 bases. DNA of the CDR3: TGTGCCAGCAGCTTGGCAGGGCCCTATGGCTACACCTTC. Translation gives CASSLAGPYGYTF. The full variable domain, in which reference TRBV5-4 and TRBJ1-2 provide the parts outside the CDR3, is ETGVTQSPTHLIKTRGQQVTLRCSSQSGHNTVSWYQQALGQGPQFIFQYYREEENGRGNFPPRFSGLQFPNYSSELNVNALELDDSALYLCASSLAGPYGYTFGSGTRLTVV.

The V gene is TRBV7-8, the J gene TRBJ1-2; 12 bases agree with TRBD1. Germline CDR1 and CDR2: SGHVS and FQNEAQ. The CDR3 sequence is 18 residues long. V lost 6 bases, J lost 2 bases, and 13 bases stayed unmatched. CDR3 loop: CASRLTRGTGGENYGYTF. The CDR3 nucleotides read TGTGCCAGCAGACTAACTAGGGGGACAGGGGGCGAGAACTATGGCTACACCTTC.

This clone has just a few counts. V and J are TRBV12-3 or TRBV12-4 and TRBJ1-1, with D hard to call. V lost 4 bases and J lost 1, with 7 bases in between. This CDR3 has 13 amino acids. Written as DNA, the CDR3 is TGTGCCAGCAGTTCACAGTGGAACACTGAAGCTTTCTTT. Protein: CASSSQWNTEAFF.

The chain links TRBV28 to TRBJ1-2; D is possibly TRBD1 (5 bases). The CDR3 is made up of 10 amino acids. Germline CDR1 MDHEN, CDR2 SYDVKM. The CDR3 DNA is TGTGGAACTAGGGGTTATGGCTACACCTTC. Its protein product is CGTRGYGYTF.

V gene TRBV20-1 combines with J gene TRBJ1-4; no clear D gene. The germline V and J ends were trimmed by 2 bases and 7 bases, with 5 bases remaining between them. Germline V gene sequence: CDR1 DFQATT, CDR2 SNEGSKA (reference sequence). This CDR3 region has 11 residues. The CDR3 loop reads CSARIVEKLFF. The CDR3 nucleotides are TGCAGTGCTAGAATCGTTGAAAAACTGTTTTTT.

This rearrangement joins TRBV14 to TRBJ2-1, with 7 bases fitting TRBD1. Germline V gene sequence: CDR1 SGHDN, CDR2 FVKESK. Trimming took 3 bases from V and 4 from J; bases not matched to a gene: 3. CDR3 length: 14 amino acids. CDR3 bases: TGTGCCAGCAGCCAGCTACAGGGGTACAATGAGCAGTTCTTC. This codes for CASSQLQGYNEQFF.

The chain recombines TRBV27 with TRBJ2-7; D could derive from TRBD1 or TRBD2 (5 bases each). The CDR3 has 14 amino acids. V dropped 5 bases and J dropped 7 bases, with 18 bases sitting between them. Germline V gene lookup returns CDR1 MNHEY and CDR2 SMNVEV (reference sequence). The CDR3 sequence is CASSPRDPRREQYF. The CDR3 DNA follows: TGTGCCAGCAGTCCACGGGACCCCCGCCGGGAGCAGTACTTC.

The chain joins TRBV11-2 to TRBJ2-7; D is possibly TRBD1 or TRBD2 (7 bases each). The CDR3 extends over 14 amino acids. V dropped 3 bases and J dropped 7 bases, with 16 bases sitting between them. Germline V gene data show CDR1 as SGHAT and CDR2 as FQNNGV. CDR3 residues: CASSFYTGEGEQYF. The CDR3 DNA sequence: TGTGCCAGCAGCTTTTACACAGGGGAGGGGGAGCAGTACTTC.

The chain carries TRBV5-1 and TRBJ1-2; the D gene is possibly TRBD1 (5 bases). CDR1 and CDR2 (germline): SGHRS, YFSETQ. This CDR3 region has 13 residues. Deletions cut 0 bases from V and 4 bases from J, with 7 bases between. The CDR3 protein is CASSLGQPYGYTF. In nucleotides, the CDR3 is TGCGCCAGCAGCTTGGGACAGCCCTATGGCTACACCTTC. The whole variable domain, remainder taken from reference TRBV5-1 and TRBJ1-2, is KAGVTQTPRYLIKTRGQQVTLSCSPISGHRSVSWYQQTPGQGLQFLFEYFSETQRNKGNFPGRFSGRQFSNSRSEMNVSTLELGDSALYLCASSLGQPYGYTFGSGTRLTVV.

The gene calls are TRBV4-2 and TRBJ2-3; 8 bases line up with TRBD2. V shed 6 bases, J shed 3 bases, and the junction held 5 bases outside the gene matches. The germline gives CDR1 LGHNA, CDR2 YNFKEQ. This CDR3 has 14 residues. Here the CDR3 DNA reads TGTGCCAGCAGTGCCCGCGGGAGGACAGATACGCAGTATTTT. As protein: CASSARGRTDTQYF.